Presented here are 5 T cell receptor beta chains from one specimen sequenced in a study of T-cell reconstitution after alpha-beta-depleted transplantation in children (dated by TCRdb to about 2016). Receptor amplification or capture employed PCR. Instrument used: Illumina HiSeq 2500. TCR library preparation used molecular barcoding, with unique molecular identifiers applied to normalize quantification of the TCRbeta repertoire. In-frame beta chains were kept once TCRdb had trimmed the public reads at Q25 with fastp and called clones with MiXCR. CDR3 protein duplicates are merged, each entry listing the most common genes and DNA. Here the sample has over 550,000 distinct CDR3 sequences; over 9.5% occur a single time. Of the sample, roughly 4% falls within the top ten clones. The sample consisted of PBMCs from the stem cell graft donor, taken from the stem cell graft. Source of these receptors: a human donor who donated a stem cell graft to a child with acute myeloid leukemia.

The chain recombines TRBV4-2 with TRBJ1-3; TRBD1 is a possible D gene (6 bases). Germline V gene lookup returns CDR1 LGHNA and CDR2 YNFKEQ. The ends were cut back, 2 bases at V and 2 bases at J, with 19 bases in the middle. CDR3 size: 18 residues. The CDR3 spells CASSQQSAGPGAGNTIYF. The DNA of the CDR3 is TGTGCCAGCAGCCAACAATCGGCCGGGCCAGGGGCTGGAAACACCATATATTTT.

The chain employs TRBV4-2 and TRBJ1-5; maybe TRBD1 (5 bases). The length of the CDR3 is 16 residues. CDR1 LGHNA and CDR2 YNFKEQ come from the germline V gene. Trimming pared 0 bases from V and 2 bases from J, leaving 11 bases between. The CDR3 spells CASSQEGRAGNQPQHF. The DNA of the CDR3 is TGTGCCAGCAGCCAAGAAGGCAGGGCGGGCAATCAGCCCCAGCATTTT.

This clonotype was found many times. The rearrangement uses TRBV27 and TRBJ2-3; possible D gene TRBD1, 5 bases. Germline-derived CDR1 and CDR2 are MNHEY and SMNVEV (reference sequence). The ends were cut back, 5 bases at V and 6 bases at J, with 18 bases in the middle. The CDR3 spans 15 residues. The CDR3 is CASSALGAGLDTQYF. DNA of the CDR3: TGTGCCAGCAGTGCCCTTGGGGCAGGGCTTGATACGCAGTATTTT.

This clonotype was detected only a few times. Here the CDR3 reads CAWTAGGRDEKLFF. The CDR3 DNA reads TGTGCCTGGACTGCCGGGGGCAGGGATGAAAAACTGTTTTTT. This chain connects TRBV30 to TRBJ1-4, with TRBD1 as a possible D gene (6 bases). The CDR3 spans 14 residues. Germline lookup yields CDR1 GTSNPN and CDR2 SVGIG (reference sequence). With 4 bases removed from V and 6 bases from J, the gap between germline ends came to 15 bases. The complete variable domain, with remaining parts taken from reference TRBV30 and TRBJ1-4, reads SQTIHQWPATLVQPVGSPLSLECTVEGTSNPNLYWYRQAAGRGLQLLFYSVGIGQISSEVPQNLSASRPQDRQFILSSKKLLLSDSGFYLCAWTAGGRDEKLFFGSGTQLSVL.

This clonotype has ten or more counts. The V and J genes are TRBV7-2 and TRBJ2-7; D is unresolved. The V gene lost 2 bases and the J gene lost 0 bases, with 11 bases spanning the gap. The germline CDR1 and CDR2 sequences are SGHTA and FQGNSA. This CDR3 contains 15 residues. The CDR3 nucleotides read TGTGCCAGCAGCTTAATGGGCGGCAGCTCCTACGAGCAGTACTTC. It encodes CASSLMGGSSYEQYF. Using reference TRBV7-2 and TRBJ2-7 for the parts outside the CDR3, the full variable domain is GAGVSQSPSNKVTEKGKDVELRCDPISGHTALYWYRQSLGQGLEFLIYFQGNSAPDKSGLPSDRFSAERTGGSVSTLTIQRTQQEDSAVYLCASSLMGGSSYEQYFGPGTRLTVT.